One sample yielded the 29 T cell receptor beta chains listed below, sequenced in a study of vaccination effects on CD4 cells after COVID-19 (dated by TCRdb to the early 2020s). These TCRs are of unknown antigen specificity. To identify antigen-specific CD4+ T cell clonotypes by their expansion, the ViraFEST assay first stimulated PBMC with viral peptide pools and then applied TCR sequencing. After approximately 11 days of culture, CD4+ T cells were isolated with the EasySep CD4+ T cell isolation kit. The library came from the immunoSEQ multiplex PCR assay. TCRdb carries this immuneACCESS record with in-frame sequences only. Its versions omit some clonotypes, under half of them owing to an unresolved V gene in the studies checked, with the rest unexplained. The sample yields about 54,000 clones; around 85% were counted once. In total, the top ten clones hold 2% to 2.5% of the sample. The sample in question was CD4+ T cells from PBMCs cultured with HCoV-229E spike peptides, obtained before COVID-19 vaccination. In the paper's terms, the cell subset or site label means: HCoV-229E spike overlapping peptide pool stimulation. The receptors stem from a human donor who received a COVID-19 vaccine.

The chain joins TRBV9 to TRBJ1-5; D ambiguous. The length of the CDR3 is 15 residues. V was cut by 0 bases and J by 7 bases, with 14 bases left in between. CDR1 is SGDLS, CDR2 YYNGEE, per germline. CDR3 in amino acids: CASSVDPGRGQPQHF. The CDR3, as DNA: TGTGCCAGCAGCGTAGATCCGGGAAGAGGGCAGCCCCAGCATTTT.

The chain combines TRBV30 with TRBJ1-2; no reliable D call. CDR1 GTSNPN and CDR2 SVGIG come from the germline V gene (reference sequence). CDR3 size: 15 residues. Trimming took off 0 bases at V and 2 bases at J, with 13 bases between the two ends. CDR3 DNA sequence: TGTGCCTGGAGTGTACAAGGGCCCCTAAACTATGGCTACACCTTC. Encoded protein: CAWSVQGPLNYGYTF.

This clone was detected once. The chain joins TRBV19 to TRBJ2-2; D is undetermined. The CDR3 totals 14 residues. With 3 bases removed from V and 6 bases from J, the gap between germline ends came to 11 bases. Germline loops: CDR1 LNHDA, CDR2 SQIVND (reference sequence). CDR3 in DNA: TGTGCCAGTAGTATTGGTGGGCTAGCCGGGGAGCTGTTTTTT. It encodes CASSIGGLAGELFF.

The rearrangement links TRBV2 to TRBJ1-1; D uncertain. Germline V lookup: CDR1 SNHLY, CDR2 FYNNEI. The CDR3 is made up of 14 amino acids. The ends were cut back, 7 bases at V and 3 bases at J, with 15 bases in the middle. The CDR3 loop reads CASTGIGVDTEAFF. In DNA form, the CDR3 reads TGTGCCAGCACCGGCATCGGGGTGGACACTGAAGCTTTCTTT.

The V gene is TRBV2, the J gene TRBJ2-2, with D perhaps TRBD2 (6 bases). V was trimmed by 6 bases and J by 2 bases, leaving 16 bases between them. The CDR3 runs 16 residues. From germline, CDR1 is SNHLY and CDR2 FYNNEI. In DNA form, the CDR3 reads TGTGCCAGCAGATCCCTTGGGGGAGGTAACACCGGGGAGCTGTTTTTT. Amino acid sequence: CASRSLGGGNTGELFF.

J is TRBJ2-3 and V is TRBV25-1; D is possibly TRBD2 (6 bases). There are 17 residues in the CDR3. Trimming stripped 1 base from V and 4 bases from J, with 18 bases between. CDR1 MGHDK and CDR2 SYGVNS come from the germline V gene. CDR3 coding DNA: TGTGCCAGCAGTGAATCGATGGGACGGGAGAACTCAGATACGCAGTATTTT. Residues: CASSESMGRENSDTQYF.

Here the CDR3 reads CASSQDVAGGRNEQFF. CDR3 coding DNA: TGTGCCAGCAGCCAAGATGTAGCGGGGGGGCGCAATGAGCAGTTCTTC. The chain combines TRBV4-2 with TRBJ2-1, with 11 bases fitting TRBD2. V shed 0 bases, J shed 6 bases, and the junction held 4 bases outside the gene matches. Germline V gene data show CDR1 as LGHNA and CDR2 as YNFKEQ. This CDR3 has 16 residues.

Sample share makes this clone large. V gene TRBV7-9 combines with J gene TRBJ1-1; D is uncertain. Germline V CDR1 and CDR2: SEHNR, FQNEAQ (reference sequence). V dropped 3 bases and J dropped 6 bases, with 8 bases sitting between them. The CDR3 consists of 12 residues. CDR3 bases: TGTGCCAGCAGCTTTCAGGACTCTGAAGCTTTCTTT. Residues: CASSFQDSEAFF. Using reference TRBV7-9 and TRBJ1-1 for the parts outside the CDR3, the full variable domain is DTGVSQNPRHKITKRGQNVTFRCDPISEHNRLYWYRQTLGQGPEFLTYFQNEAQLEKSRLLSDRFSAERPKGSFSTLEIQRTEQGDSAMYLCASSFQDSEAFFGQGTRLTVV.

The chain joins TRBV6-2 or TRBV6-3 to TRBJ2-7, with 7 positions matching TRBD2. Germline V CDR1 and CDR2: MNHEY, SVGEGT. The CDR3 has 14 residues. V gave up 2 bases and J gave up 6 bases; unmatched junction bases: 7. This CDR3 reads CASSYPSGGGEQYV. CDR3 nucleotide sequence: TGTGCCAGCAGTTACCCCTCGGGGGGAGGCGAGCAGTACGTC.

This clone was recorded once. This rearrangement joins TRBV28 to TRBJ2-7; D remains ambiguous. CDR3 length equals 14 residues. The germline CDR1 and CDR2 sequences are MDHEN and SYDVKM. Trimming removed 6 bases at V and 7 bases at J, with 19 bases between. CDR3 nucleotide sequence: TGTGCCAGCAGGGCCTCCGGGCTCCTTTTTGAGCAGTACGTC. Its protein product is CASRASGLLFEQYV.

The chain carries TRBV5-1 and TRBJ2-5, with 8 bases matching TRBD1. The ends lost 4 bases at V and 3 bases at J; junction bases unmatched: 5. The CDR3 runs 14 residues. CDR1 SGHRS and CDR2 YFSETQ come from the germline V gene. In nucleotides, the CDR3 is TGCGCCAGCAGCCCCACGACAGGGGAAGAGACCCAGTACTTC. Protein product: CASSPTTGEETQYF.

This chain uses TRBV7-2 with TRBJ1-4, with 8 bases lining up with TRBD1. The trim removed 2 bases at V and 8 bases at J, leaving 4 bases unmatched. The CDR3 runs 14 residues. Germline CDR1 and CDR2: SGHTA and FQGNSA. The CDR3 DNA reads TGTGCCAGCAGCTTACAAACAGGGGGGGAAAAACTGTTTTTT. This sequence encodes CASSLQTGGEKLFF.

V gene TRBV2 combines with J gene TRBJ1-5; 7 bases line up with TRBD1. V trimming: 5 bases; J trimming: 6 bases; junction bases outside the gene matches: 10. CDR3 length equals 15 residues. Germline V gives CDR1 SNHLY, CDR2 FYNNEI. CDR3 nucleotide sequence: TGTGCCAGCAGTAGACAGGGAATAATGGTTCAGCCCCAGCATTTT. This sequence encodes CASSRQGIMVQPQHF.

This chain links TRBV20-1 with TRBJ1-1; no definite D call. Germline V lookup: CDR1 DFQATT, CDR2 SNEGSKA (reference sequence). V was shortened by 8 bases and J by 7 bases, with 11 bases between the two germline ends. The CDR3 sequence is 10 residues long. The CDR3 spells CSWRLGEAFF. The CDR3 bases are TGCAGTTGGAGGTTGGGTGAAGCTTTCTTT.

This clone was seen only once. This sequence joins TRBV7-8 and TRBJ2-7; 8 nucleotides align to TRBD2. The CDR3 spans 16 residues. With 2 bases clipped from V and 2 bases from J, the junction kept 8 bases outside the gene matches. Germline V gene lookup returns CDR1 SGHVS and CDR2 FQNEAQ. The CDR3 nucleotides are TGTGCCAGCAGCTTACTAACTAGCGGAAAAGCCTACGAGCAGTACGTC. This encodes CASSLLTSGKAYEQYV.

V is TRBV20-1 and J is TRBJ1-2; TRBD1 is a possible D gene (5 bases). Trimming removed 6 bases from V and 6 bases from J, with 11 bases in between. CDR1 and CDR2 (germline): DFQATT, SNEGSKA (reference sequence). The CDR3 is 11 amino acids. This chain's CDR3 is CSAPEGNGYTF. The CDR3, as DNA: TGCAGTGCCCCCGAGGGGAATGGCTACACCTTC.

This chain uses TRBV30 with TRBJ1-5, with no clear D. Germline V gives CDR1 GTSNPN, CDR2 SVGIG (reference sequence). CDR3 length: 15 residues. V was clipped by 2 bases and J by 2 bases, with 13 bases between them. Here the CDR3 DNA reads TGTGCCTGGAGTCGTGAGATTGCGGGCAATCAGCCCCAGCATTTT. Its protein product is CAWSREIAGNQPQHF.

This clone was seen a handful of times. The V gene is TRBV5-4, the J gene TRBJ2-1, with 9 positions matching TRBD1. Germline assignment: CDR1 SGHNT and CDR2 YYREEE (reference sequence). The CDR3 has 16 residues. J gave up 6 bases and V 6 bases, and 13 bases lay outside the gene matches. CDR3 loop: CASNPGQGFLGNEQFF. The DNA for the CDR3 is TGTGCCAGCAACCCTGGACAGGGGTTTCTCGGCAATGAGCAGTTCTTC.

V usage is TRBV30 and J usage is TRBJ1-5; 7 nucleotides agree with TRBD1. CDR1 and CDR2 from the germline V gene are GTSNPN and SVGIG (reference sequence). The V gene end was trimmed by 2 bases and the J gene end by 6 bases; junction bases not matched to a gene: 4. The CDR3 contains 13 residues. CDR3 nucleotide sequence: TGTGCCTGGAGTAAGGGGGCTGGTCAGCCCCAGCATTTT. Amino acid sequence: CAWSKGAGQPQHF.

A single count supports this clone. The V and J genes are TRBV29-1 and TRBJ2-5; 9 positions agree with TRBD1. V lost 4 bases, J lost 5 bases, and 8 bases stayed unmatched. The CDR3 has 14 residues. The germline V gene has CDR1 SQVTM and CDR2 ANQGSEA. The CDR3 reads CSVGWGQGSETQYF. In DNA, the CDR3 is TGCAGCGTTGGGTGGGGACAGGGTTCCGAGACCCAGTACTTC.

The V and J genes are TRBV6-2 or TRBV6-3 and TRBJ2-1; D ambiguous. Trimming stripped 6 bases from V and 4 bases from J, with 4 bases between. The CDR3 covers 11 residues. Looked up from germline, CDR1 is MNHEY and CDR2 is SVGEGT. CDR3 region: CASSFYNEQFF. The CDR3 DNA sequence: TGTGCCAGCAGCTTTTACAATGAGCAGTTCTTC.

This clone was detected a few times. The rearrangement links TRBV5-4 to TRBJ2-3; 7 bases are shared with TRBD1. Trimming at V came to 5 bases and at J to 3 bases, leaving 9 bases not matched to a gene. Germline loops: CDR1 SGHNT, CDR2 YYREEE (reference sequence). The length of the CDR3 is 15 residues. Written as DNA, the CDR3 is TGTGCCAGCAGTTCGCTCTACAGGGGAACAGATACGCAGTATTTT. Translating it yields CASSSLYRGTDTQYF.

The chain uses TRBV19 and TRBJ2-1; 8 bases line up with TRBD2. CDR1 and CDR2 from the germline V gene are LNHDA and SQIVND (reference sequence). The CDR3 is made up of 14 amino acids. V gave up 7 bases and J gave up 3 bases; unmatched junction bases: 5. The CDR3 reads CASKGAGGYNEQFF. DNA of the CDR3: TGTGCCAGTAAAGGGGCGGGGGGCTACAATGAGCAGTTCTTC. Full variable domain (remainder filled in from reference TRBV19 and TRBJ2-1): DGGITQSPKYLFRKEGQNVTLSCEQNLNHDAMYWYRQDPGQGLRLIYYSQIVNDFQKGDIAEGYSVSREKKESFPLTVTSAQKNPTAFYLCASKGAGGYNEQFFGPGTRLTVL.

This chain connects TRBV10-2 to TRBJ1-1, with D possibly TRBD1 on 5 matching bases. There are 12 residues in the CDR3. The germline CDR1 and CDR2 sequences are WSHSY and SAAADI. V dropped 11 bases and J dropped 1 base, with 11 bases sitting between them. The CDR3 region has the DNA TGCGCCGGATCCGGACAGAACACTGAAGCTTTCTTT. Its protein product is CAGSGQNTEAFF.

The gene calls are TRBV18 and TRBJ2-7; D unclear. Germline V gene lookup returns CDR1 KGHSH and CDR2 LQKENI. CDR3 length equals 13 residues. Trimming stripped 3 bases from V and 3 bases from J, with 9 bases between. CDR3: CASSPLSFYEQYV. The CDR3 nucleotides read TGTGCCAGCTCACCCCTCTCTTTCTACGAGCAGTACGTC.

The chain joins TRBV6-6 to TRBJ2-2, with 13 nucleotides matching TRBD2. The CDR3 spans 15 residues. Trimming removed 6 bases from V and 8 bases from J; junction bases left unmatched: 6. From germline, CDR1 is MNHNY and CDR2 SVGAGI (reference sequence). CDR3 sequence: CASRPGLAGKGELFF. CDR3 sequence (DNA): TGTGCCAGCAGACCGGGACTAGCGGGGAAGGGGGAGCTGTTTTTT.

The rearrangement links TRBV15 to TRBJ2-7; possibly TRBD2 for D (7 bases). Germline assignment: CDR1 LNHNV and CDR2 YYDKDF (reference sequence). The CDR3 runs 14 residues. V lost 0 bases and J lost 7, with 13 bases in between. DNA for the CDR3: TGTGCCACCAGCAGAGATCGGGGGGCGAGGGAGCAGTACGTC. This gives the protein CATSRDRGAREQYV.

This clone was recorded once. The genes are TRBV18 and TRBJ2-7, with 11 bases lining up with TRBD1. In germline, CDR1 is KGHSH, CDR2 LQKENI. CDR3 length: 15 residues. V trimming: 4 bases; J trimming: 6 bases; junction bases outside the gene matches: 8. CDR3 coding DNA: TGTGCCAGCTCACAGGACAGGGGGCGTCTTGGCGAGCAGTACGTC. Its protein is CASSQDRGRLGEQYV.

The chain combines TRBV5-1 with TRBJ2-2; 7 bases agree with TRBD2. The germline V gene encodes CDR1 SGHRS and CDR2 YFSETQ. The CDR3 runs 15 residues. J lost 3 bases, V lost 4 bases, and 6 bases had no gene match. This CDR3 reads CASSDASGDTGELFF. Written as DNA, the CDR3 is TGCGCCAGCAGCGACGCGAGCGGGGACACCGGGGAGCTGTTTTTT.